This T cell receptor (beta chain) was profiled in a study of blood T cell repertoires in COVID-19. This clone was picked up one time. Generated by immunoSEQ multiplex PCR, the TCRdb table keeps only in-frame clones and is missing some. Here the sample spans 400,000 to 450,000 clones, over 85% being singletons. This CDR3 is built from 16 residues. Germline V gene lookup returns CDR1 KGHDR and CDR2 SFDVKD. V was trimmed by 5 bases and J by 7 bases, leaving 19 bases between them. The clonotype originates from a man aged 18 to 35 with COVID-19, enrolled during active disease. The chain uses TRBV24-1 and TRBJ2-2; tentatively, D is TRBD2 (7 bases). The sample was peripheral blood. CDR3 DNA sequence: TGTGCCACCAGTGTAGTCCGGGGGGCTTATCACGGGGAGCTGTTTTTT. It is translated as CATSVVRGAYHGELFF.